These 18 T cell receptor beta chains were all obtained from the same sample, sequenced in a study of blood T cell repertoires in COVID-19. Some clones are missing from TCRdb's copy, which holds only in-frame ones; the method was immunoSEQ multiplex PCR. The sample has about 88,000 clones; 70% to 90% are singletons. Sequencing was done on a sample of peripheral blood. These receptors were taken from a human donor in a cohort sampled during active COVID-19.

In its sample, this clone was seen once. The chain is built from TRBV7-8 and TRBJ1-5; D is perhaps TRBD1 (5 bases). Germline CDR1 SGHVS, CDR2 FQNEAQ. The CDR3 consists of 15 residues. V gave up 1 base and J gave up 5 bases, with 12 bases separating them. CDR3 amino acids: CASSLVGQGYQPQHF. CDR3 DNA: TGTGCCAGCAGCTTAGTAGGCCAGGGCTATCAGCCCCAGCATTTT.

The chain carries TRBV6-5 and TRBJ1-3; unclear D gene. V was cut by 2 bases and J by 2 bases, with 10 bases left in between. The CDR3 is made up of 15 amino acids. Germline assignment: CDR1 MNHEY and CDR2 SVGAGI. As DNA, the CDR3 is TGTGCCAGCAGTTACAACAGCGGCGCTGGAAACACCATATATTTT. It encodes CASSYNSGAGNTIYF.

The rearrangement links TRBV11-1 to TRBJ1-6, with D hard to call. The germline gives CDR1 SGHAT, CDR2 FQDESV (reference sequence). Trimming removed 5 bases at V and 8 bases at J, with 16 bases between. The CDR3 contains 15 residues. The CDR3 DNA follows: TGTGCCAGCAGCCCCGCAGCAGGCCCGGATTCACCCCTCCACTTT. As protein: CASSPAAGPDSPLHF.

The rearrangement links TRBV6-6 to TRBJ2-1; D remains ambiguous. V was pared by 2 bases and J by 10 bases, with 6 bases between. The CDR3 spans 11 residues. The V gene's germline CDR1 is MNHNY and CDR2 SVGAGI (reference sequence). CDR3 DNA: TGTGCCAGCAGTTACCAACAGGAGCAGTTCTTC. This codes for CASSYQQEQFF.

V and J are TRBV7-9 and TRBJ2-1; 8 nucleotides align to TRBD2. Germline V gene sequence: CDR1 SEHNR, CDR2 FQNEAQ (reference sequence). The CDR3 is 15 amino acids. V shed 1 base and J 5 bases; nucleotides not matched to a gene: 4. The CDR3 sequence: CASSLGSGTNNEQFF. CDR3 DNA: TGTGCCAGCAGCTTAGGTAGCGGGACTAACAATGAGCAGTTCTTC. Looking up the rest from reference TRBV7-9 and TRBJ2-1 gives the full variable domain: DTGVSQNPRHKITKRGQNVTFRCDPISEHNRLYWYRQTLGQGPEFLTYFQNEAQLEKSRLLSDRFSAERPKGSFSTLEIQRTEQGDSAMYLCASSLGSGTNNEQFFGPGTRLTVL.

The chain employs TRBV13 and TRBJ2-6, with D tentatively TRBD1 (5 bases). The CDR3 has 20 amino acids. V lost 0 bases and J lost 0, with 18 bases in between. The V gene's germline CDR1 is PRHDT and CDR2 FYEKMQ (reference sequence). The CDR3 nucleotides are TGTGCCAGCAGCTTAGGCCCCCGAGTAGTGGGGCTCTCTGGGGCCAACGTCCTGACTTTC. It codes for CASSLGPRVVGLSGANVLTF. The entire variable domain, with the rest obtained from reference TRBV13 and TRBJ2-6, is as follows: AAGVIQSPRHLIKEKRETATLKCYPIPRHDTVYWYQQGPGQDPQFLISFYEKMQSDKGSIPDRFSAQQFSDYHSELNMSSLELGDSALYFCASSLGPRVVGLSGANVLTFGAGSRLTVL.

The rearrangement uses TRBV18 and TRBJ1-1; 8 nucleotides agree with TRBD1. Germline CDR1 reads KGHSH; CDR2 reads LQKENI. Trimming cost V 8 bases and J 1 base; bases outside gene matches: 6. The CDR3 is made up of 14 amino acids. The CDR3 spells CASQLQGGNTEAFF. In DNA form, the CDR3 reads TGTGCCAGCCAGCTACAGGGGGGGAACACTGAAGCTTTCTTT.

This chain joins TRBV24-1 and TRBJ2-1; D is possibly TRBD2 (5 bases). The germline gives CDR1 KGHDR, CDR2 SFDVKD. CDR3 length equals 17 residues. Trimming shortened V by 5 bases and J by 5 bases, and 21 bases separated the two germline ends. CDR3 coding DNA: TGTGCCACCAGTGGCGGTAGAGGAGGTGACGGAAACAATGAGCAGTTCTTC. This codes for CATSGGRGGDGNNEQFF.

This chain uses TRBV29-1 with TRBJ2-7; 8 nucleotides match TRBD1. Germline V lookup: CDR1 SQVTM, CDR2 ANQGSEA. The CDR3 has 14 amino acids. V was clipped by 5 bases and J by 7 bases; unmatched bases: 13. CDR3 protein: CSVSPPGQVREQYF. CDR3 sequence (DNA): TGCAGCGTTTCTCCTCCGGGACAGGTTCGAGAGCAGTACTTC.

In DNA form, the CDR3 reads TGTGCCAGCACACTAAGGGGGACAGGGGAGAATGAGCAGTTCTTC. Amino acids: CASTLRGTGENEQFF. The chain couples TRBV6-6 to TRBJ2-1; 10 positions match TRBD1. Trimming took 7 bases from V and 7 from J; bases not matched to a gene: 10. Germline assignment: CDR1 MNHNY and CDR2 SVGAGI (reference sequence). The CDR3 is made up of 15 amino acids.

V usage is TRBV28 and J usage is TRBJ2-2, with a tentative D call TRBD2 (5 bases). The CDR3 runs to 13 residues. The germline V and J ends were trimmed by 6 bases and 6 bases, with 11 bases remaining between them. Germline V gene lookup returns CDR1 MDHEN and CDR2 SYDVKM. The CDR3 region is CASRRAAPGELFF. The CDR3 DNA is TGTGCCAGCAGGCGAGCGGCTCCCGGGGAGCTGTTTTTT.

The chain links TRBV30 to TRBJ2-3; D might be TRBD2 (6 bases). The CDR3 sequence is 11 residues long. V was pared by 8 bases and J by 5 bases, with 11 bases between. Germline CDR1 GTSNPN, CDR2 SVGIG (reference sequence). The CDR3 coding sequence is TGTGCCGGGGGGACTGGAGATACGCAGTATTTT. It yields the protein CAGGTGDTQYF.

The CDR3 DNA sequence: TGTGCCAGCGCCCGGGGCACAGATACGCAGTATTTT. The encoded protein is CASARGTDTQYF. The gene calls are TRBV25-1 and TRBJ2-3; no firm D call. Per germline, CDR1 MGHDK and CDR2 SYGVNS. This CDR3 region has 12 residues. Trimming cost V 8 bases and J 1 base, with 7 bases left between them.

The chain recombines TRBV9 with TRBJ2-7; 9 bases map to TRBD2. After removal of 4 bases from V and 2 bases from J, the junction contained 7 bases not matched to a gene. The CDR3 contains 15 residues. CDR1 and CDR2 from the germline V gene are SGDLS and YYNGEE. Here the CDR3 reads CASSKAGGSTYEQYF. CDR3 DNA sequence: TGTGCCAGCAGCAAAGCGGGGGGTTCGACCTACGAGCAGTACTTC.

The chain carries TRBV2 and TRBJ2-5; D unresolved. Deletions cut 7 bases from V and 2 bases from J, with 14 bases between. CDR3 size: 14 residues. CDR1 and CDR2 (germline): SNHLY, FYNNEI. For the CDR3, the DNA is TGTGCCAGCACCCCCCCCCTAGAACAAGAGACCCAGTACTTC. Translation: CASTPPLEQETQYF.

This clone was picked up a small number of times. The V gene is TRBV7-2, the J gene TRBJ1-6; D might be TRBD1 (6 bases). Germline V gene data show CDR1 as SGHTA and CDR2 as FQGNSA. The CDR3 contains 15 residues. Trimming took off 6 bases at V and 6 bases at J, with 15 bases between the two ends. The CDR3 protein is CASSIQGRANSPLHF. The DNA for the CDR3 is TGTGCCAGCAGTATACAGGGTCGGGCTAATTCACCCCTCCACTTT.

The V call is TRBV30, the J call TRBJ2-2; possibly TRBD2 for D (6 bases). The CDR3 has 14 amino acids. The V gene's germline CDR1 is GTSNPN and CDR2 SVGIG (reference sequence). CDR3 loop: CARAPGANTGELFF. CDR3 nucleotide sequence: TGTGCACGGGCGCCGGGGGCGAACACCGGGGAGCTGTTTTTT.

V is TRBV6-5 and J is TRBJ2-5, with TRBD1 matching 10 bases. Per germline, CDR1 MNHEY and CDR2 SVGAGI. The V and J ends lost 2 bases and 4 bases, in that order; junction bases with no gene match: 7. There are 16 residues in the CDR3. CDR3 protein: CASSYSGQGDLETQYF. The CDR3 DNA is TGTGCCAGCAGTTACAGTGGACAGGGGGACCTAGAGACCCAGTACTTC.